This TCR beta chain appears in the sequencing data of a study of cytomegalovirus exposure and HLA in healthy donors. Study findings and constraints: V- and J-gene trimming in TCR beta was tied to a missense DCLRE1C variant by an analysis performed later. Researchers catalogued about 160 TCR beta chains as cytomegalovirus-associated. Despite most TCR sequences being rare, some public TCRs occurred in many donors.

Donors counted as nominally healthy when sampled, yet unrecorded immune exposures were likely. PCR amplification relied on 60 Vbeta primers (plus 13 Jbeta primers). Sequencing used immunoSEQ multiplex PCR; TCRdb keeps in-frame clones, though not all of them. The data contain around 100,000 clones, roughly 82% of them singletons. Concerning this clone: As yet, its antigen is unknown.

Germline values: CDR1 SEHNR, CDR2 FQNEAQ (reference sequence). J lost 2 bases, V lost 4 bases, and 9 bases had no gene match. CDR3 size: 16 residues. Sequencing was carried out using PBMCs. The V call is TRBV7-9, the J call TRBJ2-7; 9 bases align to TRBD1. The clonotype originates from a man aged 30 to 39 in good health and CMV-seropositive. The CDR3 DNA reads as TGTGCCAGCAGCTGGACTGAACAGGGGGCACCCTACGAGCAGTACTTC. Its protein is CASSWTEQGAPYEQYF. Full variable domain (outside the CDR3, taken from reference TRBV7-9 and TRBJ2-7): DTGVSQNPRHKITKRGQNVTFRCDPISEHNRLYWYRQTLGQGPEFLTYFQNEAQLEKSRLLSDRFSAERPKGSFSTLEIQRTEQGDSAMYLCASSWTEQGAPYEQYFGPGTRLTVT.